The clone carrying this T cell receptor beta chain occurred a few times. Its target is unknown. This CDR3 spans 14 amino acids. Germline V CDR1 and CDR2: KGHDR, SFDVKD. V shed 4 bases and J shed 7 bases, with 13 bases lying between them. This specimen comes from a study of T-cell reconstitution after alpha-beta-depleted transplantation in children. Study-wide findings and caveats: The authors attributed T-cell counts and diversity one year after transplant mostly to newly produced T cells.

Preparation of the TCRbeta library involved a method that used unique molecular identifiers. TCRdb processed the PCR reads anew with MiXCR; each CDR3 protein has one entry. The sample lists around 580,000 distinct CDR3 sequences, 25% to 30% occurring once. This chain links TRBV24-1 with TRBJ2-1; D is perhaps TRBD2 (6 bases). The specimen comprised PBMCs, sampled before TCRalphabeta/CD19-depleted stem cell transplant. This TCR came from a boy younger than two with Wiskott-Aldrich syndrome, due to receive a stem cell transplant. CDR3 region: CATSEPKGGNEQFF. CDR3 bases: TGTGCCACCAGTGAGCCTAAGGGAGGAAATGAGCAGTTCTTC.